This T cell receptor (beta chain) originates from a study of cytomegalovirus exposure and HLA in healthy donors. The protocol was immunoSEQ multiplex PCR, while the TCRdb copy is restricted to in-frame clones and leaves out a portion. The table records roughly 150,000 clones, roughly nine tenths of them present only once. Study outcomes and limitations: The study put some 160 TCR beta chains on its list as cytomegalovirus-associated. As confirmed in vitro, three CMV-associated chains were specific for CMV antigens.

CDR3 length: 13 residues. CDR1 LNHNV and CDR2 YYDKDF come from the germline V gene (reference sequence). V lost 0 bases to trimming and J lost 13 bases, with 16 bases between them. On this clone: Its cognate antigen is unknown.

The V call is TRBV15, the J call TRBJ2-7, with D perhaps TRBD1 (5 bases). Material: PBMCs. The receptor comes from a man younger than 30 in good health and CMV-seropositive. As DNA, the CDR3 is TGTGCCACCAGCAGAGATGGGGCAGGGTTTTCTTACTTC. It yields the protein CATSRDGAGFSYF.